A single sample is the source of the 7 T cell receptor beta chains below, sequenced in a study of patients and donors after allogeneic stem cell transplantation. TCRdb ran MiXCR on the RT-PCR reads and lists one entry per CDR3 protein. The table lists about 960,000 distinct CDR3 sequences, roughly 18% of them singletons. The specimen sequenced was blood, either unsorted or a sorted T cell fraction (not recorded which). Receptors originate from a human donor who was either an allogeneic HSCT recipient or a stem cell or donor lymphocyte infusion donor (not recorded which). It is not recorded whose cells these are; they may come from a transplant donor.

This clonotype was recorded many times. The V call is TRBV20-1, the J call TRBJ2-7; 8 bases are shared with TRBD2. The germline CDR1 and CDR2 sequences are DFQATT and SNEGSKA (reference sequence). This CDR3 comprises 15 residues. The V and J ends lost 0 bases and 2 bases, in that order; junction bases with no gene match: 6. CDR3 sequence reads: CSAREGTSATYEQYF. In DNA, the CDR3 is TGCAGTGCTAGAGAGGGGACTAGTGCTACCTACGAGCAGTACTTC.

The chain joins TRBV15 to TRBJ2-3, with 10 bases aligning to TRBD1. With V trimmed by 5 bases and J by 3 bases, 5 bases remained unmatched. CDR1 and CDR2 from the germline V gene are LNHNV and YYDKDF (reference sequence). This CDR3 is built from 15 residues. In nucleotides, the CDR3 is TGTGCCACCAGCGGGAGACAGGGGGCTACAGATACGCAGTATTTT. This sequence encodes CATSGRQGATDTQYF.

This clonotype was detected ten times or more. J is TRBJ1-1 and V is TRBV12-3 or TRBV12-4, with D perhaps TRBD1 (5 bases). This CDR3 contains 12 residues. The germline V and J ends were trimmed by 4 bases and 10 bases, with 13 bases remaining between them. CDR3 coding DNA: TGTGCCAGCAGTTCCCCTCGGGGGGGAGCTTTCTTT. Its translation: CASSSPRGGAFF.

The chain combines TRBV20-1 with TRBJ1-2; TRBD1 aligns across 9 bases. Per the germline V gene, CDR1 is DFQATT and CDR2 is SNEGSKA (reference sequence). CDR3 length equals 16 residues. Unmatched junction bases numbered 11, after V lost 5 bases and J lost 1 base. The chain's CDR3 is CSAPYRDRDLNYGYTF. DNA of the CDR3: TGCAGTGCTCCTTACCGGGACAGGGACCTTAACTATGGCTACACCTTC.

This sequence joins TRBV7-6 and TRBJ2-1, with no clear D. From germline, CDR1 is SGHVS and CDR2 FNYEAQ. CDR3 length equals 13 residues. Trimming took 1 base from V and 7 from J, leaving 8 bases between them. CDR3 nucleotide sequence: TGTGCCAGCAGCTTAGGCCCTCAGAATGAGCAGTTCTTC. Translating gives CASSLGPQNEQFF.

This clonotype was seen only once. This chain uses TRBV9 with TRBJ1-2, with 7 nucleotides matching TRBD1. Germline V CDR1 and CDR2: SGDLS, YYNGEE. CDR3 size: 16 residues. Trimming at V came to 0 bases and at J to 7 bases, leaving 12 bases not matched to a gene. CDR3 coding DNA: TGTGCCAGCAGCGTAGCTCGATTACGACAGGGCGGTGGCTACACCTTC. Amino acids: CASSVARLRQGGGYTF.

The V call is TRBV19, the J call TRBJ1-2; D remains ambiguous. CDR3 length: 12 residues. V lost 6 bases and J lost 7, with 12 bases in between. Germline V gene sequence: CDR1 LNHDA, CDR2 SQIVND (reference sequence). CDR3 region: CASRGGYGGYTF. CDR3 DNA: TGTGCCAGTAGAGGAGGGTATGGTGGCTACACCTTC.